This note documents a single T cell receptor beta chain sequence. The CDR3 is 14 residues long. Germline CDR1 and CDR2: LGHNA and YNFKEQ. Trimming cost V 1 base and J 4 bases, with 8 bases left between them. The data were obtained in a study of blood T cell repertoires in COVID-19. Study information: Samples came from the United States, Italy and Spain, spanning acute and convalescent COVID-19. T cells, B-cell-depleted T cells, or PBMCs supplied cDNA or gDNA.

Per the study methods: Reference gene primers were amplified, and this amplification served to estimate nucleated cell counts. TCRdb's copy holds only in-frame clones and misses some; the assay was immunoSEQ multiplex PCR. V and J calls and clone size are as listed in that table; D and trimming were resolved from the DNA. Here the sample spans a few hundred thousand clones, 65% to 90% being singletons. V and J are TRBV4-2 and TRBJ1-5, with D tentatively TRBD1 (6 bases). Sequenced input: peripheral blood. The source is a woman in her 70s with COVID-19, enrolled during active disease. The CDR3: CASSQVRGNQPQHF. CDR3 sequence (DNA): TGTGCCAGCAGCCAAGTAAGGGGGAATCAGCCCCAGCATTTT.